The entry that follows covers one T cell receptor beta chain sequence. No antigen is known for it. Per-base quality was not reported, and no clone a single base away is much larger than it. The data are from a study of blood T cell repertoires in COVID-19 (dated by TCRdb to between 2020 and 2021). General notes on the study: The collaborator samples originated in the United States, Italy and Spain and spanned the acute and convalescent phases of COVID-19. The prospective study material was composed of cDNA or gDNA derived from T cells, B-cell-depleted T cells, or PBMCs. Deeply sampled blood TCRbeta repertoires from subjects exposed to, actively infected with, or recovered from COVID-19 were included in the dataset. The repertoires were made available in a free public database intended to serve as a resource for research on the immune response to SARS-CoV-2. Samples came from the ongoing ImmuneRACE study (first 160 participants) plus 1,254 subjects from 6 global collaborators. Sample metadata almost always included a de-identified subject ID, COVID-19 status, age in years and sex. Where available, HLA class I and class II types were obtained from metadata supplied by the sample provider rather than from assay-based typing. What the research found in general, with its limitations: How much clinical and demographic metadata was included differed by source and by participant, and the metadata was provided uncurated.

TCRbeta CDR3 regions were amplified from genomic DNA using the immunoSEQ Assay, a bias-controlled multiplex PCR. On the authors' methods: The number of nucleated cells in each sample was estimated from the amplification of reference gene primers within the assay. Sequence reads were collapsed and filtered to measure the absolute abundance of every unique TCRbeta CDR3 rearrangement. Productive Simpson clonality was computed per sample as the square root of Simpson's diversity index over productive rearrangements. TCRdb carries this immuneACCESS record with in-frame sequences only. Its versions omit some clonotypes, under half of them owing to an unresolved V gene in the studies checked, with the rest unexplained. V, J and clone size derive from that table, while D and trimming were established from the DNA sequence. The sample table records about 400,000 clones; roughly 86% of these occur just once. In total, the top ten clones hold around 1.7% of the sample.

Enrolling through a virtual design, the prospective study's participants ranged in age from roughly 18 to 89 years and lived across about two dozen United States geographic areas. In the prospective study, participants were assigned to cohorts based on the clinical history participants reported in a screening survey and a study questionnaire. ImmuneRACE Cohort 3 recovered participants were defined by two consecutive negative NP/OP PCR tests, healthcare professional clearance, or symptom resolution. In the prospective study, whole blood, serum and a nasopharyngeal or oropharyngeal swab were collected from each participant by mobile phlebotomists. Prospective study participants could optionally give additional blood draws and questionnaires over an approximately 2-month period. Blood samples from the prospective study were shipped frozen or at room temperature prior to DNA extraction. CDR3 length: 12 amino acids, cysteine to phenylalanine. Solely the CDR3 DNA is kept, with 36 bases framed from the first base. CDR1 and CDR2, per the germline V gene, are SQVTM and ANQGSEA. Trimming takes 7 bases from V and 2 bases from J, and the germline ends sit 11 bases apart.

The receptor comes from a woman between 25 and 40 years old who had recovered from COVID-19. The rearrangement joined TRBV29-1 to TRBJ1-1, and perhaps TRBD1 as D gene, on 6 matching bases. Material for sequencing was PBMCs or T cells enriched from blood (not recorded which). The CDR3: CSADRRNTEAFF. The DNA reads TGCAGCGCTGACAGGCGCAACACTGAAGCTTTCTTT.